This TCR beta chain was identified during a study of tumor T cells in aggressive B-cell lymphoma. TCRdb's table, derived via immunoSEQ multiplex PCR, lists solely in-frame clones and lacks some. The data hold roughly 10,000 clones, with roughly 85% observed a single time. V was cut by 0 bases and J by 4 bases, with 16 bases left in between. The germline gives CDR1 SGHDT, CDR2 YYEEEE. This CDR3 has 16 residues. The sequence came from an adult with diffuse large B cell lymphoma. The chain couples TRBV5-6 to TRBJ1-2, with D perhaps matching TRBD1 (5 bases). The specimen was tumor tissue. CDR3 bases: TGTGCCAGCAGCTTGGGGGGCGGCAAAGGTTTCTATGGCTACACCTTC. Residues: CASSLGGGKGFYGYTF.